The subject of this entry is one TCR beta chain. Its antigen is not known. The data belong to a study of shared clonotypes between healthy human individuals. Study at large: A few men and two women, aged 18 to 49, were donors. Broader study findings: Among donors, sharing of clonotypes was expected to be affected by sequencing depth.

Roughly 30,000 T cell genomes (about 0.3 ug DNA) went into each PBMC replicate. TCRdb's table, derived via immunoSEQ multiplex PCR, lists solely in-frame clones and lacks some. The sample has fewer than 700,000 clones; 70% to 80% are singletons. From germline, CDR1 is LNHDA and CDR2 SQIVND (reference sequence). This CDR3 spans 14 amino acids. V gave up 5 bases and J gave up 2 bases, with 12 bases separating them. The clonotype was recovered from a woman in her thirties or forties in good health. Some clones in this sample may be carry-over from other donors' samples. The V gene is TRBV19, the J gene TRBJ1-1; the D is unclear. The material sequenced was PBMCs. CDR3 coding DNA: TGTGCCAGTAGTCGGGTCAGTAGAAACACTGAAGCTTTCTTT. It translates to CASSRVSRNTEAFF.